This T cell receptor beta chain came from a study of blood T cell repertoires in COVID-19. Study at large: T cells, B-cell-depleted T cells, or PBMCs supplied cDNA or gDNA.

The germline V gene encodes CDR1 LGHDT and CDR2 YNNKEL (reference sequence). This CDR3 is built from 14 residues. V was trimmed by 1 base and J by 4 bases, leaving 10 bases between them. Original data processing: Quantification of nucleated cells was approximated via reference gene primer amplification. This table comes from immunoSEQ multiplex PCR, and its TCRdb copy is limited to in-frame clones, with some not included. Clone size and V and J calls were adopted from that table, with D and trimming inferred from the DNA. The table shows approximately 120,000 clones, with around 82% occurring only once.

V gene TRBV3-1 (or the pseudogene TRBV3-2) combines with J gene TRBJ2-5; D call uncertain. The receptor was isolated from a human donor in a cohort sampled during active or convalescent COVID-19. Source material: peripheral blood. The CDR3 bases are TGTGCCAGCAGCCAAGGGGCCCAAAGAGAGACCCAGTACTTC. Its protein is CASSQGAQRETQYF.